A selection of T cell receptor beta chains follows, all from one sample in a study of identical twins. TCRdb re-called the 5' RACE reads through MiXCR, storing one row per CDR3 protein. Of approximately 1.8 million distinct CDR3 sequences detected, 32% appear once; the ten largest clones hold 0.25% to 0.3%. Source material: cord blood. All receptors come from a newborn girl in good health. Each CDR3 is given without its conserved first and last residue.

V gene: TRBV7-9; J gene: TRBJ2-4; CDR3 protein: ASSFGHALKNIQY
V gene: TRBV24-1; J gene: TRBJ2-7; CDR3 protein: ATRAHLYLYEQY
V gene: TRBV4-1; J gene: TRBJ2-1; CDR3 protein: ASSPRQAPDNEQF
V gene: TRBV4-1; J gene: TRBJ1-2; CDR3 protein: ASSQEFSYGYT
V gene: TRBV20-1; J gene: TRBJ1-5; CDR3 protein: SARGGGARNQPQH
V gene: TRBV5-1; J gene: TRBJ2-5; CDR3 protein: ASSVGLAGVIHEQY
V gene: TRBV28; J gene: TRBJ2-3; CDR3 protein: AGGTSTDTQY
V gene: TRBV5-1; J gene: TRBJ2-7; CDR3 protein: ASSHLPLPYEQY
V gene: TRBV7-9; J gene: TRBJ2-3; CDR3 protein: ASSLALTRAADTQY
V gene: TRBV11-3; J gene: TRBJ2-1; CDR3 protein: ANSLERAGFYNEQF
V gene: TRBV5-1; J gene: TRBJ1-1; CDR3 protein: ASSLANYVGTEAF
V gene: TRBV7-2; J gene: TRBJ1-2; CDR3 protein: ASSLARTGANYGYT
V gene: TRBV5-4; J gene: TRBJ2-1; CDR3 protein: ASSPRGQHNEQF
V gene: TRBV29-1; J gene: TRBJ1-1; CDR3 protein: SVAGYTEAF
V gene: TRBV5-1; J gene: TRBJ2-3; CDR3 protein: ASSWPSGASTDTQY
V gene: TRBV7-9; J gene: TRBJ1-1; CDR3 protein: ASSHEGNTEAF
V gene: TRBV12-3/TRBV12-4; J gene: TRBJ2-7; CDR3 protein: ASSPLHLYEQY
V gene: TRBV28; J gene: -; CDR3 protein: ASSSWTGGRETQY
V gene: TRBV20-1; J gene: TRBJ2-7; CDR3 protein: SAMFHEQY
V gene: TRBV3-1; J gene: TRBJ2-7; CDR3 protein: ASSQVAGVGEQY
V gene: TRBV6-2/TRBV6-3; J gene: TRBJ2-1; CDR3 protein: ASSYFEGRYNEQF
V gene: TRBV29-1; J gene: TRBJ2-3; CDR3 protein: SVEDRRGTDTQY
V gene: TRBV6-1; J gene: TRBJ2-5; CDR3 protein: ASSDGVTYNEQY
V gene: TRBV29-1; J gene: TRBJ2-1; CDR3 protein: SVGYTSGAYNEQF
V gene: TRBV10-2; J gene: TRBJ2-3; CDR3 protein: ASSNSGGPGGDTNTQY
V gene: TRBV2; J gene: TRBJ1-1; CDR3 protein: ASSPSGQGNTEAF
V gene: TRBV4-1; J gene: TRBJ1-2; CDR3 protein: ASSQDGPQPNYGYT
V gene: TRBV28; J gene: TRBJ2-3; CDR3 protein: ASREGLAGGHTQY
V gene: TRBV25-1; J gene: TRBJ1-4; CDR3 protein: ASSDRLWVDEKLF
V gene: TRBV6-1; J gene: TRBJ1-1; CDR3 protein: ASSSDRGLFEAF
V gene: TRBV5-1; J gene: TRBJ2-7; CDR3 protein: ASSLLQGNDEQY
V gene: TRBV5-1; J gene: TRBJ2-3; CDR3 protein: ASFRGHGTDTQY
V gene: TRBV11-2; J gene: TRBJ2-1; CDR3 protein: ASRKTGGRGEQF
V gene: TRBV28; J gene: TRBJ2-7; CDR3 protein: ASSLYAGSSYEQY
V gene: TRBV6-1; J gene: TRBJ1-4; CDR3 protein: ASSPAATNEKLF
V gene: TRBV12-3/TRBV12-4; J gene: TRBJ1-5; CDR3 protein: ASDPGPDSNQPQH
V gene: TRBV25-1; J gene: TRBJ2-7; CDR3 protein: ASSQPGLAVEQY
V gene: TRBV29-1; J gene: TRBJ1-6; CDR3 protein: SVEVPGGNSPLH
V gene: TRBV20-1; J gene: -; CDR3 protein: SATSTAYNEQY
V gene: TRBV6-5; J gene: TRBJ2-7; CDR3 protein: ASIERESSYEQY
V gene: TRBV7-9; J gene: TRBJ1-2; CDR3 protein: ASSLEDLNYGYT
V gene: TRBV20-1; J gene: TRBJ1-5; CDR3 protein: SITGLDNQPQH
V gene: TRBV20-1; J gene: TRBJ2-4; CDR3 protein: SASSKAKNIQY
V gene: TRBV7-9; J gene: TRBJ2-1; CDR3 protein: ASSSVPDERF
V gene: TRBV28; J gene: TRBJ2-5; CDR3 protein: ASRQLAGRQETQY
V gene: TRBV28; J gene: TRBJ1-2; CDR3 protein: AAGVYYGYT
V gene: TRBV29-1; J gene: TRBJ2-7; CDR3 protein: SVEDPTSGSYEQY
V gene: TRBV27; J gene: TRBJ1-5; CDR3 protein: ASSPGTRNQPQH
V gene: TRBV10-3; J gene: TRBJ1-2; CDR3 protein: AISESTGFNYGYT
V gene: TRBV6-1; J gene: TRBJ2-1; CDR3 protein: ASTQLAGGSSYNEQF
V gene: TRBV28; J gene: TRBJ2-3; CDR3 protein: ASSPLAGSSVVVDTQY
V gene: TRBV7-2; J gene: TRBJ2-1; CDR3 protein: ASSLAGTSGNYNEQF
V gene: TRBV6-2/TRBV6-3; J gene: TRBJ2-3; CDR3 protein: ASSYPLTDTQY
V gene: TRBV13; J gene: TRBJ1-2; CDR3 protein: ASSPTGDLYGYT
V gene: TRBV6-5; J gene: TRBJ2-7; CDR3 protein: ASSYSQDEQY
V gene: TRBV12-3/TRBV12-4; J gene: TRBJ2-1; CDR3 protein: ASSFFPSGYNEQF
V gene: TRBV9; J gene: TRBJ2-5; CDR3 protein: ASSVETSVKPPGVETQY
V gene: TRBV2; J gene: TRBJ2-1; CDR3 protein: ASKELAGAYNEQF
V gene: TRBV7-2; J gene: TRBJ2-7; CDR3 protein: ASSLKSSYEQY
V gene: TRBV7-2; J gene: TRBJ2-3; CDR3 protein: ASSQVGPYTQY